The 27 T cell receptor beta chains presented below share a single source sample, sequenced in a study of blood T cell repertoires in COVID-19 (dated by TCRdb to the early 2020s). Library preparation employed the immunoSEQ multiplex PCR assay. TCRdb obtained this table from immuneACCESS and retained in-frame rearrangements with V and J assigned. These tables miss some clones; where compared with another copy, unresolved V genes account for less than half of the shortfall, and the remainder is unexplained. Within this sample are 350,000 to 400,000 clones, with 85% to 90% of them counted one time only. The top ten clonotypes cover more than 0.8% of the sample. The sequenced sample was PBMCs or T cells enriched from blood (not recorded which). The origin of the receptors is a man aged 18 to 29 who had recovered from COVID-19.

V usage is TRBV7-2 and J usage is TRBJ2-1; a weak D match, TRBD2 (6 bases). Trimming pared 5 bases from V and 4 bases from J, leaving 9 bases between. CDR3 size: 13 residues. Germline CDR1 reads SGHTA; CDR2 reads FQGNSA. CDR3 DNA sequence: TGTGCCAGCAGCGACGGGACTTACAATGAGCAGTTCTTC. It yields the protein CASSDGTYNEQFF.

V gene TRBV28 combines with J gene TRBJ1-5; 11 nucleotides align to TRBD1. V dropped 4 bases and J dropped 5; count of bases not matched to a gene: 4. Germline values: CDR1 MDHEN, CDR2 SYDVKM. The CDR3 covers 15 residues. This chain's CDR3 is CASSSGQGDYQPQHF. The CDR3 region has the DNA TGTGCCAGCAGTTCGGGACAGGGGGATTATCAGCCCCAGCATTTT.

The chain employs TRBV19 and TRBJ2-5, with 9 positions matching TRBD2. CDR1 is LNHDA and CDR2 is SQIVND in the germline V gene (reference sequence). The CDR3 is 20 residues long. The J segment lost 5 bases and the V segment lost 3 bases, leaving 22 bases of the junction unmatched. The CDR3 reads CASSIRGTSSGMRMGETQYF. The CDR3 nucleotides are TGTGCCAGTAGTATTCGGGGAACTTCTAGCGGGATGAGAATGGGGGAGACCCAGTACTTC.

This clone was recorded only once. The chain is built from TRBV6-5 and TRBJ1-1; 8 bases map to TRBD1. Losses at the gene ends were 0 bases for V and 11 bases for J; bases not matched to a gene: 14. Germline CDR1 reads MNHEY; CDR2 reads SVGAGI. The CDR3 contains 16 residues. CDR3 sequence reads: CASSYSIVRGQEGAFF. In nucleotides, the CDR3 is TGTGCCAGCAGTTACTCGATAGTCAGGGGGCAGGAGGGGGCTTTCTTT.

CDR3 in amino acids: CASSLSDTQYF. CDR3 DNA sequence: TGTGCCAGCAGCTTATCTGATACGCAGTATTTT. The chain recombines TRBV7-6 with TRBJ2-3; D gene unclear. The ends were cut back, 2 bases at V and 6 bases at J, with 3 bases in the middle. The CDR3 consists of 11 residues. Per germline, CDR1 SGHVS and CDR2 FNYEAQ. The variable domain in full, with the rest retrieved from reference TRBV7-6 and TRBJ2-3, is GAGVSQSPRYKVTKRGQDVALRCDPISGHVSLYWYRQALGQGPEFLTYFNYEAQQDKSGLPNDRFSAERPEGSISTLTIQRTEQRDSAMYRCASSLSDTQYFGPGTRLTVL.

The chain combines TRBV7-2 with TRBJ2-1; D not certain. This CDR3 is built from 15 residues. CDR1 and CDR2 from the germline V gene are SGHTA and FQGNSA. Trimming shortened V by 3 bases and J by 3 bases, and 12 bases separated the two germline ends. For the CDR3, the DNA is TGTGCCAGCAGCTTCGGCGGATACTACTACAATGAGCAGTTCTTC. This codes for CASSFGGYYYNEQFF.

The J gene is TRBJ2-6, the V gene TRBV5-4, with 8 bases lining up with TRBD1. CDR3 length: 16 amino acids. With V trimmed by 4 bases and J by 2 bases, 5 bases remained unmatched. The germline CDR1 and CDR2 sequences are SGHNT and YYREEE (reference sequence). The CDR3 spells CASSRTGSAGANVLTF. The CDR3 coding sequence is TGTGCCAGCAGCCGGACAGGGTCGGCTGGGGCCAACGTCCTGACTTTC.

This sequence joins TRBV28 and TRBJ2-7; 9 positions agree with TRBD1. Germline CDR1 MDHEN, CDR2 SYDVKM. The CDR3 spans 15 residues. The V gene end was trimmed by 4 bases and the J gene end by 6 bases; junction bases not matched to a gene: 10. In DNA, the CDR3 is TGTGCCAGCAGTTCCGCCGGGACAGGGCCAGTCGAGCAGTACTTC. It yields the protein CASSSAGTGPVEQYF. Based on the CDR3 plus reference TRBV28 and TRBJ2-7, the full variable domain is DVKVTQSSRYLVKRTGEKVFLECVQDMDHENMFWYRQDPGLGLRLIYFSYDVKMKEKGDIPEGYSVSREKKERFSLILESASTNQTSMYLCASSSAGTGPVEQYFGPGTRLTVT.

The chain joins TRBV28 to TRBJ1-1; the match to TRBD1 covers 10 bases. Germline CDR1 reads MDHEN; CDR2 reads SYDVKM. J lost 7 bases, V lost 6 bases, and 11 bases had no gene match. The CDR3 is 15 residues long. CDR3 region: CASRTGTGQGIEAFF. CDR3 DNA sequence: TGTGCCAGCAGGACCGGGACGGGACAGGGGATTGAAGCTTTCTTT.

The rearrangement links TRBV19 to TRBJ1-1; 12 bases match TRBD1. The germline V gene encodes CDR1 LNHDA and CDR2 SQIVND (reference sequence). V shed 9 bases and J 6 bases; nucleotides not matched to a gene: 11. This CDR3 has 15 residues. CDR3 in DNA: TGTGCCAGCTTCCCCGGGACAGGGGGCCTCGCTGAAGCTTTCTTT. This gives the protein CASFPGTGGLAEAFF.

The genes are TRBV19 and TRBJ1-2; TRBD1 might be the D (6 bases). The CDR3 runs 15 residues. V was pared by 6 bases and J by 0 bases, with 14 bases between. Germline CDR1 is LNHDA and CDR2 is SQIVND (reference sequence). The CDR3 DNA reads as TGTGCCAGTAGAGGGGGACACCGAGCTAACTATGGCTACACCTTC. Translated, it gives CASRGGHRANYGYTF.

The chain is built from TRBV5-1 and TRBJ2-3; 13 positions agree with TRBD2. The V segment lost 9 bases and the J segment 1 base; nucleotides outside the gene matches: 2. There are 14 residues in the CDR3. Germline CDR1 reads SGHRS; CDR2 reads YFSETQ. The CDR3 DNA reads TGCGCCACCGGGACTAGCGGGGGCACAGATACGCAGTATTTT. Residues: CATGTSGGTDTQYF.

The V and J genes are TRBV9 and TRBJ1-2; TRBD1 is a possible D gene (6 bases). The CDR3 sequence is 13 residues long. Germline V gives CDR1 SGDLS, CDR2 YYNGEE. Trimming stripped 3 bases from V and 4 bases from J, with 10 bases between. CDR3: CASSEQGSYGYTF. As DNA, the CDR3 is TGTGCCAGCAGCGAACAGGGTAGCTATGGCTACACCTTC.

The chain joins TRBV12-3 or TRBV12-4 to TRBJ1-5, with D maybe TRBD1 (6 bases). The CDR3 is made up of 13 amino acids. Trimming pared 5 bases from V and 7 bases from J, leaving 12 bases between. The CDR3 sequence: CASSAQGRQPQHF. CDR3 nucleotide sequence: TGTGCCAGCAGTGCACAGGGAAGGCAGCCCCAGCATTTT.

This clone was counted a single time. J is TRBJ2-7 and V is TRBV27; TRBD2 aligns across 9 bases. This CDR3 is 15 amino acids long. Germline values: CDR1 MNHEY, CDR2 SMNVEV (reference sequence). V was pared by 5 bases and J by 2 bases, with 7 bases of the junction left unmatched. The CDR3 DNA is TGTGCCAGCAGTCAGACTAGCGGATTGACCTACGAGCAGTACTTC. Protein product: CASSQTSGLTYEQYF.

J is TRBJ1-2 and V is TRBV12-3 or TRBV12-4; D unclear. V gave up 3 bases and J gave up 4 bases, with 6 bases separating them. The CDR3 extends over 12 amino acids. CDR3 DNA: TGTGCCAGCAGTTTTGACACCTATGGCTACACCTTC. Amino acid sequence: CASSFDTYGYTF.

The chain links TRBV7-3 to TRBJ2-1; 9 bases line up with TRBD2. Germline V gene sequence: CDR1 SGHTA, CDR2 FQGTGA. This CDR3 is 15 amino acids long. Unmatched junction bases numbered 8, after V lost 1 base and J lost 10 bases. The CDR3 loop reads CASSLNGAGGYEQFF. CDR3 bases: TGTGCCAGCAGCTTAAATGGGGCGGGAGGGTACGAGCAGTTCTTC.

The V gene is TRBV5-1, the J gene TRBJ2-7; D is uncertain. Trimming took off 5 bases at V and 5 bases at J, with 14 bases between the two ends. Looked up from germline, CDR1 is SGHRS and CDR2 is YFSETQ. The CDR3 has 13 residues. The CDR3 DNA reads TGCGCCAGCAGTCTCTCGCGAGCGCACGAGCAGTACTTC. Translation: CASSLSRAHEQYF.

The chain has TRBV5-1 and TRBJ2-5; 10 bases agree with TRBD2. V lost 3 bases to trimming and J lost 5 bases; unmatched junction nucleotides: 4. The germline V gene has CDR1 SGHRS and CDR2 YFSETQ. The CDR3 runs 14 residues. The DNA for the CDR3 is TGCGCCAGCAGCTCCGGGACTAGCGTGGAGACCCAGTACTTC. Translated: CASSSGTSVETQYF. The complete variable domain, with remaining parts taken from reference TRBV5-1 and TRBJ2-5, reads KAGVTQTPRYLIKTRGQQVTLSCSPISGHRSVSWYQQTPGQGLQFLFEYFSETQRNKGNFPGRFSGRQFSNSRSEMNVSTLELGDSALYLCASSSGTSVETQYFGPGTRLLVL.

This clone showed up just once. This chain links TRBV5-4 with TRBJ1-1; D is ambiguous. V lost 0 bases and J 0 bases, leaving 9 bases between the germline ends. The CDR3 is 15 amino acids. Germline V gene lookup returns CDR1 SGHNT and CDR2 YYREEE (reference sequence). DNA of the CDR3: TGTGCCAGCAGCTTGGCCCGGAGTATGAACACTGAAGCTTTCTTT. Its translation is CASSLARSMNTEAFF.

The chain uses TRBV19 and TRBJ1-1; D call uncertain. The V and J ends lost 5 bases and 3 bases respectively, with 4 bases between them. This CDR3 spans 11 amino acids. Germline CDR1 and CDR2: LNHDA and SQIVND (reference sequence). The CDR3 loop is CASSSYTEAFF. As DNA, the CDR3 is TGTGCCAGTAGTTCGTACACTGAAGCTTTCTTT.

The chain combines TRBV10-2 with TRBJ1-1; D not certain. Germline values: CDR1 WSHSY, CDR2 SAAADI. The V end lost 4 bases, the J end lost 6 bases, and 15 bases lay between the germline ends. The CDR3 is made up of 14 amino acids. The CDR3, as DNA: TGCGCCAGCAGTGTACCGGGGTCATTCGCTGAAGCTTTCTTT. Translating gives CASSVPGSFAEAFF.

The V and J genes are TRBV6-1 and TRBJ2-7; TRBD1 aligns across 9 bases. The CDR3 contains 15 residues. Germline CDR1 MNHNS, CDR2 SASEGT. The V segment lost 1 base and the J segment 4 bases; nucleotides outside the gene matches: 5. The DNA for the CDR3 is TGTGCCAGCAGTGAAGGGGACAGGGTGATTTACGAGCAGTACTTC. This gives the protein CASSEGDRVIYEQYF.

This clone was detected once. The V and J genes are TRBV12-3 or TRBV12-4 and TRBJ2-1; D remains ambiguous. The CDR3 sequence is 13 residues long. Trimming took 6 bases from V and 9 from J, leaving 15 bases between them. CDR3 coding DNA: TGTGCCAGCAGCCCTCATCTGGCCCCTGAGCAGTTCTTC. This translates into CASSPHLAPEQFF.

The CDR3 here is CSAGEEYTIYF. The CDR3 DNA follows: TGCAGCGCGGGAGAGGAGTACACCATATATTTT. This rearrangement joins TRBV29-1 to TRBJ1-3, with D unresolved. This CDR3 region has 11 residues. V was clipped by 7 bases and J by 8 bases, with 12 bases between them. The germline gives CDR1 SQVTM, CDR2 ANQGSEA.

The chain joins TRBV5-1 to TRBJ2-5; 7 bases align to TRBD2. Germline assignment: CDR1 SGHRS and CDR2 YFSETQ. CDR3 length: 12 residues. Trimming cost V 7 bases and J 2 bases; bases outside gene matches: 2. This CDR3 reads CASGGEQETQYF. The CDR3, as DNA: TGCGCCAGCGGGGGGGAGCAAGAGACCCAGTACTTC.

This clone was detected once. The rearrangement links TRBV7-2 to TRBJ2-5, with 7 bases lining up with TRBD2. The length of the CDR3 is 15 residues. After removal of 5 bases from V and 5 bases from J, the junction contained 11 bases not matched to a gene. Per the germline V gene, CDR1 is SGHTA and CDR2 is FQGNSA. The CDR3 DNA is TGTGCCAGCAGCGGCCGTAGCGGGCTAGGGGAGACCCAGTACTTC. It codes for CASSGRSGLGETQYF.